The TCR beta chain under discussion was sequenced for a study of blood T cell repertoires in COVID-19. The overall study: Samples of COVID-19 (acute and convalescent) were obtained from the United States, Italy and Spain. PBMCs, B-cell-depleted T cells, or T cells provided the cDNA or gDNA that made up the material.

Germline CDR1 LNHDA, CDR2 SQIVND (reference sequence). V was cut by 6 bases and J by 2 bases, with 10 bases left in between. The CDR3 is 13 residues long. Per the original methods: Amplification from reference gene primers served as the basis for estimated nucleated cell counts. Some clones are missing from TCRdb's copy, which holds only in-frame ones; the method was immunoSEQ multiplex PCR. The V and J calls and clone size come from that table; D and trimming were worked out from the DNA. The sample contains approximately 300,000 clones, more than 85% of which appear only once. Ages ranged from about 18 to 100 years, with residence in 24 US areas.

What was sequenced was PBMCs or T cells enriched from blood (not recorded which). The TCR sequence derives from a woman in her twenties or thirties who had been exposed to COVID-19. The chain recombines TRBV19 with TRBJ2-5; D call uncertain. CDR3 DNA sequence: TGTGCCAGTAGCACTGATAGACAAGAGACCCAGTACTTC. Residues: CASSTDRQETQYF. Based on the CDR3 plus reference TRBV19 and TRBJ2-5, the full variable domain is DGGITQSPKYLFRKEGQNVTLSCEQNLNHDAMYWYRQDPGQGLRLIYYSQIVNDFQKGDIAEGYSVSREKKESFPLTVTSAQKNPTAFYLCASSTDRQETQYFGPGTRLLVL.